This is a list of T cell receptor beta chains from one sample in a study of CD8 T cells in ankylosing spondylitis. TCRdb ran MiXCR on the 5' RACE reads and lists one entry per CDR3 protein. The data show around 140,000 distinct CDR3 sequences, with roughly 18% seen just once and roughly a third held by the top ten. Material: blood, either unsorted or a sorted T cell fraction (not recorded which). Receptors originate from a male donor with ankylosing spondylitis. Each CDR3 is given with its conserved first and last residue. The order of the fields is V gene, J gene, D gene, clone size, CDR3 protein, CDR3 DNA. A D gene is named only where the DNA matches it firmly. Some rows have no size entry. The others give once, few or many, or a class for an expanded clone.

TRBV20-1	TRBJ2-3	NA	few	CSAREFGLVLVGTDTQYF	TGCAGTGCTAGAGAATTCGGGCTTGTCTTGGTCGGCACAGATACGCAGTATTTT
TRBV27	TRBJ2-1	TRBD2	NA	CASSLSRLAGVANEQFF	TGTGCCAGCAGTTTATCTAGACTAGCGGGAGTGGCAAATGAGCAGTTCTTC
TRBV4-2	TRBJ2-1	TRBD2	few	CASSKGGGQYNEQFF	TGTGCCAGCAGCAAAGGCGGGGGGCAGTACAATGAGCAGTTCTTC
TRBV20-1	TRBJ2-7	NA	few	CSATDEGRAYEQYF	TGCAGTGCTACAGACGAGGGAAGGGCCTACGAGCAGTACTTC
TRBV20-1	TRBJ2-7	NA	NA	CSAAVRTGVHEQYF	TGCAGTGCTGCCGTCCGCACTGGAGTACACGAGCAGTACTTC
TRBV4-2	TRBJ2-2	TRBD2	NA	CASSQYTSGNTGELFF	TGTGCCAGCAGCCAGTATACTAGCGGCAACACCGGGGAGCTGTTTTTT
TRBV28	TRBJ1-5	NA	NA	CASTPGGNQPQHF	TGTGCCAGCACCCCAGGGGGCAATCAGCCCCAGCATTTT
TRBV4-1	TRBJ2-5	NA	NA	CASSQTGFVETQYF	TGCGCCAGCAGCCAAACAGGGTTCGTAGAGACCCAGTACTTC
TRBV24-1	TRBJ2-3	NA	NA	CATSDLGDTQYF	TGTGCCACCAGTGATTTGGGAGATACGCAGTATTTT
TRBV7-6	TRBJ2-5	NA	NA	CASSPTGHETQYF	TGTGCCAGCAGCCCCACAGGGCATGAGACCCAGTACTTC
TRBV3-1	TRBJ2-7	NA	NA	CASSPKVGSSYEQYF	TGTGCCAGCAGCCCCAAGGTCGGGAGCTCCTACGAGCAGTACTTC
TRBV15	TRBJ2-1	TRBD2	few	CATSPGLATNEQFF	TGTGCCACCAGCCCGGGACTAGCGACGAATGAGCAGTTCTTC
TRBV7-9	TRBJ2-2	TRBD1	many	CASSLPTGDTGELFF	TGTGCCAGCAGCTTACCGACAGGGGACACCGGGGAGCTGTTTTTT
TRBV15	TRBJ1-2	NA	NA	CATSRVTTINYGYTF	TGTGCCACCAGCAGAGTAACTACCATTAACTATGGCTACACCTTC
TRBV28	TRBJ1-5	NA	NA	CASSLYTGYGNQPQHF	TGTGCCAGCAGTTTATATACAGGGTATGGCAATCAGCCCCAGCATTTT